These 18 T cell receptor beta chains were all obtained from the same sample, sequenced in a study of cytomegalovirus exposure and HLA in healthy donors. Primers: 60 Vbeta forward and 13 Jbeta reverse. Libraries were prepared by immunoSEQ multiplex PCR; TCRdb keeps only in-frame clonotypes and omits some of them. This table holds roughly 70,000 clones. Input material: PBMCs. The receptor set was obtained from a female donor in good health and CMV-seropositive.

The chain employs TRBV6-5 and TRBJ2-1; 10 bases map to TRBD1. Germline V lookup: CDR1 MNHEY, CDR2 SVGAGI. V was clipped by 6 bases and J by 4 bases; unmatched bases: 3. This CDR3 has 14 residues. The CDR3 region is CASSDRGRYNEQFF. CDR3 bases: TGTGCCAGCAGCGACAGGGGGCGATACAATGAGCAGTTCTTC.

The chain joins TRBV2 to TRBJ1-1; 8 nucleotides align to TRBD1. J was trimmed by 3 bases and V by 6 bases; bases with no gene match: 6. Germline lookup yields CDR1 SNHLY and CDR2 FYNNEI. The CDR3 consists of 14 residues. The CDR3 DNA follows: TGTGCCAGCAGGCTCAACAGGGGGGACACTGAAGCTTTCTTT. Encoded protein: CASRLNRGDTEAFF.

The CDR3 nucleotides are TGTGCCAGCAAGATCGGGGGGATGAACACTGAAGCTTTCTTT. Encoded protein: CASKIGGMNTEAFF. The V gene is TRBV6-5, the J gene TRBJ1-1; D perhaps matches TRBD1 (5 bases). Between the trimmed V and J ends, which lost 7 bases and 0 bases, there was a span of 12 bases. The CDR3 has 14 amino acids. Germline CDR1 is MNHEY and CDR2 is SVGAGI.

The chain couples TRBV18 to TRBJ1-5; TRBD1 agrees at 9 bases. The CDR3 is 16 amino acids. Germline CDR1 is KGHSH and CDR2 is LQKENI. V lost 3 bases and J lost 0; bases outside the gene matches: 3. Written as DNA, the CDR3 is TGTGCCAGCTCACCGTCGACAGGGGGTAGCAATCAGCCCCAGCATTTT. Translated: CASSPSTGGSNQPQHF.

For the CDR3, the DNA is TGTGCCTGGAGTGTTCAACGCGGGAGGGCCCACGAGCAGTACTTC. Its protein is CAWSVQRGRAHEQYF. This rearrangement joins TRBV30 to TRBJ2-7; 9 bases match TRBD2. V lost 0 bases to trimming and J lost 5 bases; unmatched junction nucleotides: 8. CDR1 GTSNPN and CDR2 SVGIG come from the germline V gene (reference sequence). The CDR3 spans 15 residues.

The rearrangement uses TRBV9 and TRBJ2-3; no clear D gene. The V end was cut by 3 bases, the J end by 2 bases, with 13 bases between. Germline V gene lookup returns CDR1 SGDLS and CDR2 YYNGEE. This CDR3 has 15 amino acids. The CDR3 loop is CASSGIGSSTDTQYF. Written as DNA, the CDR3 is TGTGCCAGCAGCGGGATCGGTAGCTCCACAGATACGCAGTATTTT.

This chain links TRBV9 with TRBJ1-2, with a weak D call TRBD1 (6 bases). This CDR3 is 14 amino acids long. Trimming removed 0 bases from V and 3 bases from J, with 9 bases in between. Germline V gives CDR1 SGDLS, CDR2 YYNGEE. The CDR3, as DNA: TGTGCCAGCAGCGTAGAGGACAGAGACTATGGCTACACCTTC. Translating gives CASSVEDRDYGYTF.

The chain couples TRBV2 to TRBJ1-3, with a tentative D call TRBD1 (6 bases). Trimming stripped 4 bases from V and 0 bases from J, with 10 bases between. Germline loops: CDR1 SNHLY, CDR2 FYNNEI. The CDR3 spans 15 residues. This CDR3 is CASSAWTASGNTIYF. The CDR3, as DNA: TGTGCCAGCAGTGCCTGGACAGCCTCTGGAAACACCATATATTTT.

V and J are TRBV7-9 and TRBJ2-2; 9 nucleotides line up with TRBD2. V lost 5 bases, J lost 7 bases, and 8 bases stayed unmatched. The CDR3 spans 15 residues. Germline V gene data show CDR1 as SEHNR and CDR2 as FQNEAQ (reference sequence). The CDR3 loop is CASSPPAGGVGELFF. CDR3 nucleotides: TGTGCCAGCAGCCCCCCAGCGGGGGGTGTCGGGGAGCTGTTTTTT.

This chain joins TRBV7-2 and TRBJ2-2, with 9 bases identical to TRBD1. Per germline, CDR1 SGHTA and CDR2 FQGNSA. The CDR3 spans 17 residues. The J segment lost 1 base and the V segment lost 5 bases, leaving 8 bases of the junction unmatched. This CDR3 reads CASSLGQGKGNTGELFF. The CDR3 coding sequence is TGTGCCAGCAGCCTTGGACAGGGGAAAGGGAACACCGGGGAGCTGTTTTTT. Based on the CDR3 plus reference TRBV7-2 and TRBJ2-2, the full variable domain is GAGVSQSPSNKVTEKGKDVELRCDPISGHTALYWYRQSLGQGLEFLIYFQGNSAPDKSGLPSDRFSAERTGGSVSTLTIQRTQQEDSAVYLCASSLGQGKGNTGELFFGEGSRLTVL.

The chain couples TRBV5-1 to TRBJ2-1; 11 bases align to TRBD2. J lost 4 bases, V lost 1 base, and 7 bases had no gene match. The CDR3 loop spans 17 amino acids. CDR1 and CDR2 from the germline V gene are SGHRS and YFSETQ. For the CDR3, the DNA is TGCGCCAGCAGCTTGACTAGCGGGGGAAGTTCTTACAATGAGCAGTTCTTC. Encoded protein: CASSLTSGGSSYNEQFF.

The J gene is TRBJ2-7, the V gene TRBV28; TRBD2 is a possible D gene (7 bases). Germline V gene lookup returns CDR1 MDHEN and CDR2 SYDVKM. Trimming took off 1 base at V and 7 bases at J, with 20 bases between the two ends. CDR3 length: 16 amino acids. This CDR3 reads CASSLFNWRGGGEQYF. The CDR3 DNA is TGTGCCAGCAGTTTATTTAATTGGCGGGGAGGGGGGGAGCAGTACTTC.

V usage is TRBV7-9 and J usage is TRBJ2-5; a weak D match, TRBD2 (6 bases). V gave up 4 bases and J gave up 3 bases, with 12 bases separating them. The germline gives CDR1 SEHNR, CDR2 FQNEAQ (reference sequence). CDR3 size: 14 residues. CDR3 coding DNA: TGTGCCAGCAGCTCCTTCGAGCGGGAAGAGACCCAGTACTTC. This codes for CASSSFEREETQYF.

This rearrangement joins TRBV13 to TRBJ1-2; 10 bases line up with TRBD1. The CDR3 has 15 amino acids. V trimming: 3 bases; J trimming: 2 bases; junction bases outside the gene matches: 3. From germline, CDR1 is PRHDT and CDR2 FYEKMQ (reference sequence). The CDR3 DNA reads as TGTGCCAGCAGCTTGACAGGGGGCCAGAACTATGGCTACACCTTC. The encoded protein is CASSLTGGQNYGYTF.

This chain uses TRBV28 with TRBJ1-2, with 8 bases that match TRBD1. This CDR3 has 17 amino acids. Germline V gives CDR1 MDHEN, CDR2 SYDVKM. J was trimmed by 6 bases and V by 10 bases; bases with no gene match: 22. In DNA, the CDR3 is TGTGCCACGACCAAACCAGATTTCGGACAGGGCAAGGATGGCTACACCTTC. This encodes CATTKPDFGQGKDGYTF.

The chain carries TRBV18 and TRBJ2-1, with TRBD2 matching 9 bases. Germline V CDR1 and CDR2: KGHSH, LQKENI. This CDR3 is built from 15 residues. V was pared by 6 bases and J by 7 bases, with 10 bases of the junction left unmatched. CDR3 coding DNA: TGTGCCAGCTCTCCGGCCCCTAGCGGGAATAATGAGCAGTTCTTC. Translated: CASSPAPSGNNEQFF.

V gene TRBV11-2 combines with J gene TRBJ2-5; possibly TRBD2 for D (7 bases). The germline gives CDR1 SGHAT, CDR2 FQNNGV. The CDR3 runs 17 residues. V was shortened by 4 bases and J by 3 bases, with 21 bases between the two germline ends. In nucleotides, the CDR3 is TGTGCCAGCAGCTGGGGGCGGCTAGCGGTTTCGGAAGAGACCCAGTACTTC. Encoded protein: CASSWGRLAVSEETQYF.

In DNA form, the CDR3 reads TGCGCCAGCAGCTGGGGCTTGTCTGGGGGGGACACTGAAGCTTTCTTT. Translated: CASSWGLSGGDTEAFF. The rearrangement uses TRBV5-1 and TRBJ1-1, with D perhaps matching TRBD1 (5 bases). The CDR3 loop spans 16 amino acids. Germline V gene sequence: CDR1 SGHRS, CDR2 YFSETQ. V lost 3 bases, J lost 3 bases, and 18 bases lay in between.